Shown below are 28 T cell receptor beta chains from a single sample sequenced in a study of T cell changes during pregnancy in multiple sclerosis (dated by TCRdb to the late 2010s). The method behind the library was the immunoSEQ multiplex PCR assay. This immuneACCESS table, as held by TCRdb, lists in-frame sequences with V and J called but not all clones. Of the missing ones, under half trace to an unresolved V gene in checked studies; the others have no known cause. The sample table shows some 70,000 clones, and more than 85% are seen once. The top ten hold under 6% of the sample. The material was CD8+ T cells from peripheral blood mononuclear cells, obtained before pregnancy. These receptors originate from a female donor with multiple sclerosis, enrolled in a pregnancy study.

This chain links TRBV11-3 with TRBJ1-5, with D unclear. CDR1 and CDR2 from the germline V gene are SGHNT and YENEEA. This CDR3 spans 12 amino acids. The V end lost 7 bases, the J end lost 0 bases, and 4 bases lay between the germline ends. The CDR3 loop is CASKPSNQPQHF. In nucleotides, the CDR3 is TGTGCCAGCAAGCCTAGCAATCAGCCCCAGCATTTT. Filled out from reference TRBV11-3 and TRBJ1-5, the complete variable domain reads EAGVVQSPRYKIIEKKQPVAFWCNPISGHNTLYWYLQNLGQGPELLIRYENEEAVDDSQLPKDRFSAERLKGVDSTLKIQPAELGDSAVYLCASKPSNQPQHFGDGTRLSIL.

This rearrangement joins TRBV27 to TRBJ2-1, with 10 bases identical to TRBD2. The V gene's germline CDR1 is MNHEY and CDR2 SMNVEV (reference sequence). J was trimmed by 2 bases and V by 2 bases; bases with no gene match: 9. This CDR3 region has 18 residues. CDR3 in amino acids: CASSLNPSGGSPYNEQFF. DNA for the CDR3: TGTGCCAGCAGTTTAAATCCTAGCGGGGGTAGCCCCTACAATGAGCAGTTCTTC.

This rearrangement joins TRBV6-5 to TRBJ1-1; D is unresolved. V was shortened by 2 bases and J by 4 bases, with 11 bases between the two germline ends. Germline V gene sequence: CDR1 MNHEY, CDR2 SVGAGI. The CDR3 has 14 residues. Here the CDR3 DNA reads TGTGCCAGCAGTTACGGAGGATGGAGCACTGAAGCTTTCTTT. This sequence encodes CASSYGGWSTEAFF.

The genes are TRBV19 and TRBJ2-7; 8 bases fit TRBD2. J lost 5 bases, V lost 6 bases, and 12 bases had no gene match. Germline CDR1 is LNHDA and CDR2 is SQIVND (reference sequence). The CDR3 length is 15 residues. The CDR3 DNA sequence: TGTGCCAGTAGCATAACCCTAGCGGGCAGGAACGAGCAGTACTTC. It specifies CASSITLAGRNEQYF.

This clone came up a few times. The CDR3 reads CASSAWDSAPYTF. For the CDR3, the DNA is TGTGCCAGCAGCGCCTGGGACAGCGCCCCCTACACCTTC. The rearrangement joins TRBV9 to TRBJ1-2; 7 nucleotides match TRBD1. With 3 bases clipped from V and 10 bases from J, the junction kept 9 bases outside the gene matches. This CDR3 contains 13 residues. Germline V CDR1 and CDR2: SGDLS, YYNGEE.

V is TRBV5-5 and J is TRBJ1-2; no firm D call. Trimming left V 4 bases short and J 0 bases short, with 13 bases between. This CDR3 spans 15 amino acids. Per germline, CDR1 SGHKS and CDR2 YYEKEE (reference sequence). The CDR3 DNA follows: TGTGCCAGCAGCGGAGACCTCTCAGCTAACTATGGCTACACCTTC. Protein sequence: CASSGDLSANYGYTF.

This chain uses TRBV9 with TRBJ2-2; 7 bases fit TRBD2. The V and J ends lost 0 bases and 5 bases, in that order; junction bases with no gene match: 4. Germline lookup yields CDR1 SGDLS and CDR2 YYNGEE. This CDR3 is 15 amino acids long. CDR3: CASSVEVGGTGELFF. CDR3 coding DNA: TGTGCCAGCAGCGTAGAGGTGGGGGGGACCGGGGAGCTGTTTTTT.

V usage is TRBV10-1 and J usage is TRBJ2-1, with TRBD1 matching 7 bases. CDR3 size: 14 residues. CDR1 and CDR2 from the germline V gene are WNHNN and SYGVQD (reference sequence). J lost 6 bases, V lost 8 bases, and 10 bases had no gene match. The CDR3 reads CASGPGQPINEQFF. In DNA, the CDR3 is TGCGCCAGCGGACCGGGACAGCCGATCAATGAGCAGTTCTTC.

V is TRBV7-3 and J is TRBJ2-7, with 9 bases fitting TRBD2. The CDR3 runs to 14 residues. Germline CDR1 is SGHTA and CDR2 is FQGTGA. The trim removed 3 bases at V and 1 base at J, leaving 1 base unmatched. The CDR3 protein is CASSFAGGSYEQYF. Here the CDR3 DNA reads TGTGCCAGCAGCTTCGCGGGGGGGTCCTACGAGCAGTACTTC.

The J gene is TRBJ1-6, the V gene TRBV6-5, with 8 bases that match TRBD1. CDR1 is MNHEY, CDR2 SVGAGI, per germline. V lost 2 bases to trimming and J lost 10 bases; unmatched junction nucleotides: 10. CDR3 length equals 16 residues. CDR3 amino acids: CASSYTVDRERSPLHF. CDR3 bases: TGTGCCAGCAGTTACACCGTGGACAGGGAGAGGTCACCCCTCCACTTT.

This chain connects TRBV27 to TRBJ1-2; 11 bases are shared with TRBD1. This CDR3 has 15 residues. Trimming took 4 bases from V and 5 from J; bases not matched to a gene: 6. The V gene's germline CDR1 is MNHEY and CDR2 SMNVEV (reference sequence). CDR3 sequence (DNA): TGTGCCAGCAGTTACTACCGGGACAGGGGGTATGGCTACACCTTC. It yields the protein CASSYYRDRGYGYTF.

This chain uses TRBV5-6 with TRBJ2-7; possibly TRBD2 for D (5 bases). V was trimmed by 2 bases and J by 9 bases, leaving 18 bases between them. Looked up from germline, CDR1 is SGHDT and CDR2 is YYEEEE. The CDR3 totals 14 residues. CDR3 sequence reads: CASSFRTGSVGQYF. Written as DNA, the CDR3 is TGTGCCAGCAGCTTTAGGACTGGCTCGGTCGGGCAGTACTTC.

The chain links TRBV14 to TRBJ2-5; a weak D match, TRBD2 (5 bases). The germline V and J ends were trimmed by 1 base and 5 bases, with 17 bases remaining between them. Germline V lookup: CDR1 SGHDN, CDR2 FVKESK. CDR3 length: 16 amino acids. The CDR3 DNA follows: TGTGCCAGCAGCCAAGGACGGGCGGGCAGTAGGGAGACCCAGTACTTC. Protein sequence: CASSQGRAGSRETQYF.

This clone was counted between two and nine times. The chain combines TRBV4-1 with TRBJ1-6; possibly TRBD1 for D (6 bases). Between the trimmed V and J ends, which lost 2 bases and 6 bases, there was a span of 14 bases. The CDR3 contains 16 residues. The V gene's germline CDR1 is MGHRA and CDR2 YSYEKL. The CDR3 protein is CASSQNGQPFNSPLHF. The CDR3 DNA is TGCGCCAGCAGCCAAAACGGACAGCCATTTAATTCACCCCTCCACTTT.

By share of the sample, this clone is medium-sized. The J gene is TRBJ2-5, the V gene TRBV2; D is possibly TRBD1 (6 bases). The CDR3 runs 14 residues. The ends were cut back, 8 bases at V and 5 bases at J, with 18 bases in the middle. CDR1 is SNHLY, CDR2 FYNNEI, per germline. The DNA for the CDR3 is TGTGCCAGCCTCGGTGGCAGGGGTGGGGAGACCCAGTACTTC. Encoded protein: CASLGGRGGETQYF.

V gene TRBV6-1 combines with J gene TRBJ1-1, with no clear D. This CDR3 is 13 amino acids long. The V end was cut by 4 bases, the J end by 5 bases, with 11 bases between. The germline V gene encodes CDR1 MNHNS and CDR2 SASEGT. CDR3 amino acids: CASSVGSGTEAFF. In nucleotides, the CDR3 is TGTGCCAGCAGTGTTGGGAGTGGGACTGAAGCTTTCTTT.

The chain recombines TRBV9 with TRBJ2-2; D is unclear. Trimming cost V 4 bases and J 0 bases, with 22 bases left between them. The CDR3 length is 19 residues. The V gene's germline CDR1 is SGDLS and CDR2 YYNGEE. The CDR3 loop reads CASSSSRYAPNSNTGELFF. CDR3 DNA sequence: TGTGCCAGCAGCAGCTCCCGGTATGCGCCTAACTCGAACACCGGGGAGCTGTTTTTT.

The rearrangement joins TRBV10-2 to TRBJ2-5, with TRBD2 identical over 8 bases. The CDR3 is 16 amino acids. Looked up from germline, CDR1 is WSHSY and CDR2 is SAAADI. V lost 3 bases and J lost 1; bases outside the gene matches: 7. As DNA, the CDR3 is TGCGCCAGCAGTGATAATGTCGGGGGGGTCCAAGAGACCCAGTACTTC. Its translation is CASSDNVGGVQETQYF.

The chain joins TRBV9 to TRBJ1-6; weak D call: TRBD1 (5 bases). Germline V gene sequence: CDR1 SGDLS, CDR2 YYNGEE. Deletions cut 2 bases from V and 14 bases from J, with 17 bases between. The CDR3 contains 14 residues. The CDR3 loop is CASSVARVGGTLHF. In DNA, the CDR3 is TGTGCCAGCAGCGTGGCCCGTGTGGGGGGGACCCTCCACTTT.

The chain carries TRBV7-6 and TRBJ2-2, with D perhaps TRBD1 (6 bases). This CDR3 is built from 13 residues. Deletions cut 5 bases from V and 6 bases from J, with 10 bases between. CDR1 is SGHVS, CDR2 FNYEAQ, per germline. CDR3: CASSTQGPGELFF. The DNA of the CDR3 is TGTGCCAGCAGCACACAGGGTCCCGGGGAGCTGTTTTTT.

A single count supports this clone. The chain combines TRBV29-1 with TRBJ2-3; D ambiguous. Between the trimmed V and J ends, which lost 7 bases and 6 bases, there was a span of 8 bases. Germline values: CDR1 SQVTM, CDR2 ANQGSEA. The CDR3 length is 10 residues. CDR3 sequence reads: CSAIADTQYF. The CDR3, as DNA: TGCAGCGCAATTGCGGATACGCAGTATTTT.

This chain joins TRBV29-1 and TRBJ2-7; TRBD2 matches at 8 bases. The CDR3 spans 12 residues. The V segment lost 4 bases and the J segment 3 bases; nucleotides outside the gene matches: 2. CDR1 and CDR2 (germline): SQVTM, ANQGSEA. The CDR3 region is CSVVAGGYEQYF. For the CDR3, the DNA is TGCAGCGTTGTGGCGGGGGGCTACGAGCAGTACTTC.

The CDR3 DNA follows: TGTGCCAGCAGTCCTTTCTCCGAGGCGCTCATAGAAGCTTTCTTT. It codes for CASSPFSEALIEAFF. The chain uses TRBV6-5 and TRBJ1-1; D uncertain. The CDR3 spans 15 residues. Germline CDR1 reads MNHEY; CDR2 reads SVGAGI. V was clipped by 5 bases and J by 8 bases, with 21 bases between them.

The rearrangement uses TRBV5-1 and TRBJ2-1; 12 bases are a match to TRBD1. Germline V lookup: CDR1 SGHRS, CDR2 YFSETQ. The CDR3 runs to 15 residues. V was pared by 4 bases and J by 10 bases, with 9 bases of the junction left unmatched. This chain's CDR3 is CASSPPGQGAEEQFF. The CDR3 bases are TGCGCCAGCAGCCCGCCGGGACAGGGGGCCGAAGAGCAGTTCTTC.

The chain is built from TRBV4-1 and TRBJ1-1, with a weak D call TRBD1 (5 bases). Germline assignment: CDR1 MGHRA and CDR2 YSYEKL. The CDR3 loop spans 14 amino acids. With 1 base removed from V and 6 bases from J, the gap between germline ends came to 12 bases. For the CDR3, the DNA is TGCGCCAGCAGCCAAGTCGCAGGGTCCCCTGAAGCTTTCTTT. Translation: CASSQVAGSPEAFF.

The CDR3 here is CASSLERLSYEQYF. The DNA of the CDR3 is TGTGCCAGCAGCTTAGAGAGGCTCTCCTACGAGCAGTACTTC. The chain links TRBV7-8 to TRBJ2-7; D gene ambiguous. CDR3 length: 14 residues. CDR1 SGHVS and CDR2 FQNEAQ come from the germline V gene. With 1 base removed from V and 0 bases from J, the gap between germline ends came to 7 bases.

The chain joins TRBV4-1 to TRBJ2-7; 9 positions agree with TRBD1. The germline V gene has CDR1 MGHRA and CDR2 YSYEKL. This CDR3 is 14 amino acids long. The V and J ends lost 5 bases and 2 bases, in that order; junction bases with no gene match: 4. CDR3 DNA: TGCGCCAGCAGCGACGGGACAGGGCCCTACGAGCAGTACTTC. This translates into CASSDGTGPYEQYF.

This clone has only a few counts. V is TRBV19 and J is TRBJ1-5; weak D call: TRBD1 (5 bases). The germline V gene has CDR1 LNHDA and CDR2 SQIVND (reference sequence). This CDR3 region has 12 residues. Between the trimmed V and J ends, which lost 9 bases and 0 bases, there was a span of 6 bases. CDR3 protein: CASRASNQPQHF. DNA of the CDR3: TGTGCCAGCAGGGCTAGCAATCAGCCCCAGCATTTT.